Below, one T cell receptor beta chain is given with its context. The data stem from a study of blood T cell repertoires in COVID-19. The overall study: Whether acute or convalescent, the COVID-19 samples came from the United States, Italy and Spain. Sources were T cells, B-cell-depleted T cells, or PBMCs; the material itself was cDNA or gDNA.

Study processing details: Amplifying reference gene primers gave estimates of nucleated cell counts. Clones were read by immunoSEQ multiplex PCR, and TCRdb kept only the in-frame ones, dropping some. V and J calls and clone size are as listed in that table; D and trimming were resolved from the DNA. The sample includes 30,000 or so clones, 70% to 90% seen only once; the top ten take roughly 28%. Looked up from germline, CDR1 is LGHDT and CDR2 is YNNKEL (reference sequence). The V gene lost 3 bases and the J gene lost 6 bases, with 12 bases spanning the gap. CDR3 length: 13 residues. This sequence originates from a human donor in a cohort sampled during active COVID-19. The chain uses TRBV3-1 (or the pseudogene TRBV3-2) and TRBJ2-7; a possible D gene is TRBD1 (6 bases). Sequencing was carried out using peripheral blood. CDR3 loop: CASSQITGLEQYF. DNA for the CDR3: TGTGCCAGCAGCCAGATAACAGGGCTCGAGCAGTACTTC.